Shown below are 14 T cell receptor beta chains from a single sample sequenced in a study of OX40 agonist ivuxolimab in advanced cancers. Data came from immunoSEQ multiplex PCR; TCRdb stores just in-frame clones and leaves some out. The table has some 64,000 clones, more than 85% seen once. Source: CD4+ or CD8+ T cells sorted from blood, taken in a trial of the OX40 agonist ivuxolimab. The receptors here all came from an adult with an advanced solid tumor such as melanoma, head and neck, liver or kidney cancer.

The rearrangement joins TRBV9 to TRBJ1-1, with TRBD1 identical over 7 bases. Unmatched junction bases numbered 7, after V lost 3 bases and J lost 5 bases. Germline V gene lookup returns CDR1 SGDLS and CDR2 YYNGEE. The CDR3 totals 14 residues. The chain's CDR3 is CASSAGAGGTEAFF. The CDR3 DNA reads TGTGCCAGCAGCGCCGGGGCAGGGGGGACTGAAGCTTTCTTT.

This sequence joins TRBV7-9 and TRBJ2-7; 7 nucleotides agree with TRBD2. Germline values: CDR1 SEHNR, CDR2 FQNEAQ (reference sequence). The CDR3 contains 14 residues. V lost 5 bases, J lost 5 bases, and 9 bases stayed unmatched. This CDR3 is CASSPRVGGDEQYF. In nucleotides, the CDR3 is TGTGCCAGCAGCCCCCGGGTTGGGGGGGACGAGCAGTACTTC.

In its sample, this clone was seen once. This chain links TRBV6-6 with TRBJ2-2, with D hard to call. Germline V lookup: CDR1 MNHNY, CDR2 SVGAGI (reference sequence). The length of the CDR3 is 13 residues. V was clipped by 0 bases and J by 5 bases, with 4 bases between them. Written as DNA, the CDR3 is TGTGCCAGCAGTTACTCTGGAACCGGGGAGCTGTTTTTT. It encodes CASSYSGTGELFF.

This chain connects TRBV28 to TRBJ2-1; TRBD1 matches at 9 bases. The CDR3 has 15 residues. The V gene end was trimmed by 5 bases and the J gene end by 2 bases; junction bases not matched to a gene: 4. The germline gives CDR1 MDHEN, CDR2 SYDVKM. DNA of the CDR3: TGTGCCAGCAGTACTCGACAGGGGGCCTACAATGAGCAGTTCTTC. Translated, it gives CASSTRQGAYNEQFF.

V and J are TRBV5-1 and TRBJ2-7, with D perhaps matching TRBD2 (6 bases). This CDR3 comprises 16 residues. Germline V gene sequence: CDR1 SGHRS, CDR2 YFSETQ. V shed 1 base and J shed 6 bases, with 20 bases lying between them. The CDR3 here is CASSLSGGGAPSEQYF. CDR3 DNA sequence: TGCGCCAGCAGCTTGTCAGGTGGAGGGGCGCCGAGCGAGCAGTACTTC.

The rearrangement links TRBV7-3 to TRBJ2-5; a possible D gene is TRBD2 (6 bases). The end of the DNA fits TRBJ2-7 better, so the J call may be wrong. The CDR3 extends over 16 amino acids. Germline CDR1 reads SGHTA; CDR2 reads FQGTGA. The chain's CDR3 is CASSSLPGVYSYEQYF. The DNA for the CDR3 is TGTGCCAGCAGCTCCCTCCCGGGGGTTTACTCCTACGAGCAGTACTTC.

J is TRBJ2-1 and V is TRBV5-8, with a possible D match to TRBD1 (5 bases). This CDR3 region has 17 residues. CDR1 is SGHTS, CDR2 YDEGEE, per germline. Trimming left V 5 bases short and J 2 bases short, with 20 bases between. The CDR3 sequence is CASRGNAAGAAYNEQFF. DNA of the CDR3: TGTGCCAGCAGGGGAAACGCGGCTGGGGCGGCCTACAATGAGCAGTTCTTC.

V and J are TRBV7-2 and TRBJ2-7, with D uncertain. V gave up 1 base and J gave up 4 bases, with 11 bases separating them. This CDR3 is 14 amino acids long. Germline loops: CDR1 SGHTA, CDR2 FQGNSA. CDR3 protein: CASSLVLHRYEQYF. The CDR3 nucleotides read TGTGCCAGCAGCTTAGTATTACACAGATACGAGCAGTACTTC.

The V and J genes are TRBV27 and TRBJ2-7; no firm D call. In germline, CDR1 is MNHEY, CDR2 SMNVEV (reference sequence). The CDR3 is made up of 14 amino acids. V was cut by 4 bases and J by 7 bases, with 17 bases left in between. CDR3 amino acids: CASSSYSALGEQYF. In DNA form, the CDR3 reads TGTGCCAGCAGTTCTTACAGCGCCTTAGGTGAGCAGTACTTC.

In its sample, this clone was seen a few times. The V and J genes are TRBV7-2 and TRBJ1-2; D call uncertain. This CDR3 has 13 amino acids. Germline CDR1 is SGHTA and CDR2 is FQGNSA. V dropped 3 bases and J dropped 4 bases, with 9 bases sitting between them. The CDR3 loop is CASSFGESYGYTF. CDR3 nucleotide sequence: TGTGCCAGCAGCTTCGGGGAGTCCTATGGCTACACCTTC.

The chain combines TRBV13 with TRBJ2-3; D may be TRBD2 (7 bases). In germline, CDR1 is PRHDT, CDR2 FYEKMQ (reference sequence). This CDR3 has 16 residues. V lost 6 bases and J 3 bases, leaving 19 bases between the germline ends. CDR3 nucleotide sequence: TGTGCCAGCAGTGTGGAGAGGGGGGAGGGGACAGATACGCAGTATTTT. This sequence encodes CASSVERGEGTDTQYF.

In this sample, this clone turned up a few times. This rearrangement joins TRBV4-2 to TRBJ1-2; 8 nucleotides match TRBD1. Trimming cost V 3 bases and J 4 bases; bases outside gene matches: 10. Germline-derived CDR1 and CDR2 are LGHNA and YNFKEQ. This CDR3 spans 16 amino acids. CDR3 in amino acids: CASSQDDRGWRYGYTF. The CDR3 region has the DNA TGTGCCAGCAGCCAGGACGACAGGGGCTGGCGCTATGGCTACACCTTC.

The chain joins TRBV27 to TRBJ2-3; 15 bases are shared with TRBD2. The CDR3 sequence is 17 residues long. The V and J ends lost 4 bases and 6 bases, in that order; junction bases with no gene match: 8. Per the germline V gene, CDR1 is MNHEY and CDR2 is SMNVEV (reference sequence). The chain's CDR3 is CASSSRTSGGASDTQYF. CDR3 nucleotides: TGTGCCAGCAGTTCCCGGACTAGCGGGGGGGCCTCGGATACGCAGTATTTT.

The genes are TRBV27 and TRBJ2-7; D remains unclear. V shed 5 bases and J shed 6 bases, with 11 bases lying between them. Germline CDR1 reads MNHEY; CDR2 reads SMNVEV (reference sequence). This CDR3 has 12 residues. The CDR3 loop reads CASSPRSLEQYF. CDR3 nucleotides: TGTGCCAGCAGTCCCCGATCGCTCGAGCAGTACTTC.